These 24 T cell receptor beta chains were all obtained from the same sample, sequenced in a study of T cells after yellow fever vaccination. TCRdb reprocessed the 5' RACE reads with MiXCR, giving one entry per CDR3 protein. Of about 140,000 distinct CDR3 sequences detected, more than 6.5% appear once; the ten largest clones hold approximately 0.61%. The input for sequencing was CD4+ T cells sorted from PBMCs, taken 10 days after the yellow fever booster vaccination. These receptors all come from a man between 25 and 39 years old who received the YFV17D yellow fever vaccine.

The chain's CDR3 is CASSQASGGDYEQYF. CDR3 bases: TGTGCCAGCAGCCAAGCTAGCGGTGGGGACTACGAGCAGTACTTC. This chain uses TRBV4-2 with TRBJ2-7; 7 nucleotides match TRBD2. The J segment lost 3 bases and the V segment lost 1 base, leaving 6 bases of the junction unmatched. In germline, CDR1 is LGHNA, CDR2 YNFKEQ. The CDR3 extends over 15 amino acids.

This clonotype was counted many times. This chain links TRBV6-5 with TRBJ2-7, with D possibly TRBD2 on 6 matching bases. Looked up from germline, CDR1 is MNHEY and CDR2 is SVGAGI. V lost 0 bases and J lost 2, with 11 bases in between. The CDR3 length is 15 residues. CDR3 region: CASSYSGTSAYEQYF. The CDR3 nucleotides read TGTGCCAGCAGTTACTCCGGGACTTCGGCCTACGAGCAGTACTTC.

At least ten counts were recorded for this clonotype. V and J are TRBV4-3 and TRBJ2-7, with D perhaps TRBD2 (6 bases). Trimming shortened V by 3 bases and J by 2 bases, and 20 bases separated the two germline ends. This CDR3 is built from 17 residues. Germline CDR1 is LGHNA and CDR2 is YSLEER. The CDR3 loop reads CASSQLAPSSSTYEQYF. In nucleotides, the CDR3 is TGCGCCAGCAGCCAGCTAGCGCCCTCAAGTTCCACCTACGAGCAGTACTTC.

This clonotype was seen ten or more times. This rearrangement joins TRBV3-1 to TRBJ2-7; TRBD2 is a possible D gene (6 bases). Per the germline V gene, CDR1 is LGHDT and CDR2 is YNNKEL (reference sequence). V gave up 3 bases and J gave up 2 bases, with 23 bases separating them. CDR3 length equals 18 residues. The CDR3 region has the DNA TGTGCCAGCAGCCAGGGTGGCTCAGGCGGGATCTCTACCTACGAGCAGTACTTC. Protein: CASSQGGSGGISTYEQYF.

This clonotype has at least ten counts. J is TRBJ2-1 and V is TRBV20-1; TRBD2 aligns across 9 bases. The CDR3 spans 13 residues. With 5 bases clipped from V and 1 base from J, the junction kept 0 bases outside the gene matches. The germline gives CDR1 DFQATT, CDR2 SNEGSKA (reference sequence). CDR3 nucleotide sequence: TGCAGTGCTGCGGGGGGGTCCTACAATGAGCAGTTCTTC. It encodes CSAAGGSYNEQFF.

Many counts were recorded for this clonotype. V is TRBV7-8 and J is TRBJ1-6; 7 bases match TRBD1. The V segment lost 1 base and the J segment 8 bases; nucleotides outside the gene matches: 8. The CDR3 consists of 16 residues. Germline lookup yields CDR1 SGHVS and CDR2 FQNEAQ. CDR3 protein: CASSLGPGGFDSPLHF. The DNA of the CDR3 is TGTGCCAGCAGCTTAGGTCCAGGGGGATTTGATTCACCCCTCCACTTT.

The sample holds many counts of this clonotype. The gene calls are TRBV7-8 and TRBJ2-2; no clear D gene. CDR1 is SGHVS and CDR2 is FQNEAQ in the germline V gene. The CDR3 is 13 amino acids. V gave up 3 bases and J gave up 4 bases, with 6 bases separating them. The CDR3 DNA follows: TGTGCCAGCAGCTTCCGGGCCACCGGGGAGCTGTTTTTT. Translated, it gives CASSFRATGELFF.

This clonotype was seen ten or more times. CDR3: CASTQGTGGANVLTF. CDR3 sequence (DNA): TGCGCCAGCACCCAGGGGACAGGTGGGGCCAACGTCCTGACTTTC. This sequence joins TRBV5-1 and TRBJ2-6; TRBD1 agrees at 8 bases. With 6 bases clipped from V and 3 bases from J, the junction kept 5 bases outside the gene matches. The germline CDR1 and CDR2 sequences are SGHRS and YFSETQ. The CDR3 is made up of 15 amino acids.

This clonotype was seen ten or more times. This sequence joins TRBV5-1 and TRBJ2-2, with D maybe TRBD1 (5 bases). Looked up from germline, CDR1 is SGHRS and CDR2 is YFSETQ. The CDR3 is made up of 16 amino acids. V lost 4 bases and J lost 2, with 15 bases in between. CDR3 region: CASSQTTASNTGELFF. For the CDR3, the DNA is TGCGCCAGCAGCCAAACGACAGCTAGTAACACCGGGGAGCTGTTTTTT. The variable domain in full, completed from reference TRBV5-1 and TRBJ2-2, reads KAGVTQTPRYLIKTRGQQVTLSCSPISGHRSVSWYQQTPGQGLQFLFEYFSETQRNKGNFPGRFSGRQFSNSRSEMNVSTLELGDSALYLCASSQTTASNTGELFFGEGSRLTVL.

This clonotype was observed many times. The chain couples TRBV29-1 to TRBJ2-4, with 7 bases fitting TRBD2. CDR3 length: 14 residues. In germline, CDR1 is SQVTM, CDR2 ANQGSEA. The V segment lost 7 bases and the J segment 8 bases; nucleotides outside the gene matches: 14. The CDR3 is CSAPRREMGDIQYF. The CDR3 DNA reads as TGCAGCGCCCCCCGGCGGGAGATGGGGGACATTCAGTACTTC.

Many counts were recorded for this clonotype. The chain carries TRBV23-1 and TRBJ2-3; 8 nucleotides match TRBD2. TRBV23-1 is recorded as an ORF, its role being uncertain. The CDR3 is 17 residues long. V lost 2 bases and J lost 5; bases outside the gene matches: 12. In DNA, the CDR3 is TGCGCCAGCAGTCAAAGAAGGGCGGGAGGCCCAGGAGATACGCAGTATTTT. Protein sequence: CASSQRRAGGPGDTQYF.

This clonotype turned up a few times. This sequence joins TRBV5-1 and TRBJ1-4; possibly TRBD1 for D (6 bases). Trimming stripped 0 bases from V and 0 bases from J, with 9 bases between. This CDR3 comprises 16 residues. CDR1 is SGHRS and CDR2 is YFSETQ in the germline V gene. CDR3 sequence: CASSLVGAPTNEKLFF. For the CDR3, the DNA is TGCGCCAGCAGCTTGGTGGGGGCCCCAACTAATGAAAAACTGTTTTTT.

About this clonotype itself: Just one base apart from a much larger clone, this may be a read error. The chain combines TRBV7-2 with TRBJ2-7, with 7 bases that match TRBD1. Trimming cost V 7 bases and J 3 bases; bases outside gene matches: 12. This CDR3 contains 15 residues. The germline CDR1 and CDR2 sequences are SGHTA and FQGNSA. Written as DNA, the CDR3 is TGTGCCAGCACCAACGCCGGGACAGCATACTACGAGCAGTACTTC. It is translated as CASTNAGTAYYEQYF.

This clonotype came up many times. The CDR3, as DNA: TGCAGTGCTAGAGATGGTTTGGCTAGCGGGAGGCTTGTTGAGCAGTTCTTC. This encodes CSARDGLASGRLVEQFF. The chain has TRBV20-1 and TRBJ2-1; 11 bases are shared with TRBD2. Germline CDR1 DFQATT, CDR2 SNEGSKA (reference sequence). There are 17 residues in the CDR3. V was clipped by 0 bases and J by 9 bases; unmatched bases: 13.

In this sample, this clonotype turned up many times. This rearrangement joins TRBV7-8 to TRBJ1-5; D is perhaps TRBD1 (5 bases). The CDR3 runs 14 residues. The V end lost 2 bases, the J end lost 8 bases, and 13 bases lay between the germline ends. Germline lookup yields CDR1 SGHVS and CDR2 FQNEAQ. The DNA for the CDR3 is TGTGCCAGCAGCTTACGGACACCCGAAGAGCCCCAGCATTTT. It encodes CASSLRTPEEPQHF.

This clonotype was recorded a few times. Here the CDR3 reads CSARDLRTGDSYEQYF. The CDR3 DNA reads TGCAGTGCTAGAGATTTACGGACAGGGGACTCCTACGAGCAGTACTTC. V usage is TRBV20-1 and J usage is TRBJ2-7, with TRBD1 identical over 9 bases. Germline assignment: CDR1 DFQATT and CDR2 SNEGSKA (reference sequence). The CDR3 has 16 residues. Germline trimming cut 0 bases from V and 0 bases from J; bases unmatched to any gene: 6.

This clonotype was detected many times. The rearrangement uses TRBV20-1 and TRBJ2-1; 7 bases are shared with TRBD2. CDR1 is DFQATT and CDR2 is SNEGSKA in the germline V gene (reference sequence). The V segment lost 3 bases and the J segment 8 bases; nucleotides outside the gene matches: 13. This CDR3 region has 15 residues. The CDR3 DNA is TGCAGTGCTAGTGCCCAGGCGGGAGTTTCGTATGAGCAGTTCTTC. Protein product: CSASAQAGVSYEQFF.

The sample holds many counts of this clonotype. V is TRBV7-3 and J is TRBJ2-1; no firm D call. The V end lost 0 bases, the J end lost 7 bases, and 7 bases lay between the germline ends. There are 13 residues in the CDR3. In germline, CDR1 is SGHTA, CDR2 FQGTGA. CDR3 sequence: CASSLTGWNEQFF. The CDR3 region has the DNA TGTGCCAGCAGCTTAACCGGATGGAATGAGCAGTTCTTC. The variable domain in full, completed from reference TRBV7-3 and TRBJ2-1, reads GAGVSQTPSNKVTEKGKYVELRCDPISGHTALYWYRQSLGQGPEFLIYFQGTGAADDSGLPNDRFFAVRPEGSVSTLKIQRTERGDSAVYLCASSLTGWNEQFFGPGTRLTVL.

Only a few counts were recorded for this clonotype. The CDR3 sequence: CASSLGGTMNTEAFF. CDR3 nucleotide sequence: TGTGCCAGCAGCTTGGGTGGGACAATGAACACTGAAGCTTTCTTT. The chain combines TRBV5-4 with TRBJ1-1; the D gene is possibly TRBD1 (6 bases). CDR3 length equals 15 residues. With 0 bases removed from V and 0 bases from J, the gap between germline ends came to 9 bases. Germline loops: CDR1 SGHNT, CDR2 YYREEE (reference sequence).

There are many counts of this clonotype. The chain combines TRBV20-1 with TRBJ1-1; D possibly corresponds to TRBD1 (5 bases). Germline lookup yields CDR1 DFQATT and CDR2 SNEGSKA (reference sequence). The length of the CDR3 is 13 residues. Between the trimmed V and J ends, which lost 3 bases and 2 bases, there was a span of 10 bases. The CDR3 loop reads CSAREDSNTEAFF. Written as DNA, the CDR3 is TGCAGTGCTAGGGAAGACAGTAACACTGAAGCTTTCTTT.

This clonotype has at least ten counts. The chain uses TRBV3-1 and TRBJ2-1, with D unresolved. The germline V gene encodes CDR1 LGHDT and CDR2 YNNKEL (reference sequence). The ends were cut back, 4 bases at V and 9 bases at J, with 13 bases in the middle. This CDR3 contains 13 residues. The CDR3 nucleotides are TGTGCCAGCAGCCGGTCCGTTTTGGGTGAGCAGTTCTTC. It translates to CASSRSVLGEQFF.

This clonotype occurred many times. V is TRBV12-3 or TRBV12-4 and J is TRBJ2-4; either TRBD1 or TRBD2 may supply D (5 bases each). With 10 bases removed from V and 4 bases from J, the gap between germline ends came to 14 bases. The CDR3 is 13 amino acids. CDR3 DNA sequence: TGTGCCACCCTCGGGACGGGGAAAAACATTCAGTACTTC. It encodes CATLGTGKNIQYF.

As for this clonotype: This could be a read error, since a much larger clone is one nucleotide away. The chain employs TRBV6-5 and TRBJ2-5; D remains ambiguous. The CDR3 runs to 17 residues. The germline gives CDR1 MNHEY, CDR2 SVGAGI. CDR3 loop: CASSYSPSTRPSETRYF. The DNA of the CDR3 is TGTGCCAGCAGTTACAGTCCCTCGACTCGCCCGTCCGAGACCCGGTACTTC.

This clonotype was seen many times. One end of the junction fails to match germline, which may point to a read error. The rearrangement uses TRBV5-1 and TRBJ2-7; 7 bases align to TRBD1. The CDR3 has 15 residues. Germline V CDR1 and CDR2: SGHRS, YFSETQ. The DNA of the CDR3 is TGCGCCAGCAGCTCCGCTTCGCACAGGGGTGCCACCCAGGAGTTT. Translated, it gives CASSSASHRGATQEF. The full variable domain, rest sourced from reference TRBV5-1 and TRBJ2-7, is KAGVTQTPRYLIKTRGQQVTLSCSPISGHRSVSWYQQTPGQGLQFLFEYFSETQRNKGNFPGRFSGRQFSNSRSEMNVSTLELGDSALYLCASSSASHRGATQEFGPGTRLTVT.